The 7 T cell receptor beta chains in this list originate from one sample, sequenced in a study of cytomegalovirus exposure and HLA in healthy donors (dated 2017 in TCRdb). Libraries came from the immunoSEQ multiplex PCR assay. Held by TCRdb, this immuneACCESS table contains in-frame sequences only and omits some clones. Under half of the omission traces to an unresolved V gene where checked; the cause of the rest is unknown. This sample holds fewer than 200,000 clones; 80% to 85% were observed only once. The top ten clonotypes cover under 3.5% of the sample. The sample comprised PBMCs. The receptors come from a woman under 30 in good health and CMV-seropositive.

CDR3 in amino acids: CASSPGQNEQYF. CDR3 bases: TGTGCCAGCAGCCCAGGACAGAACGAGCAGTACTTC. The J gene is TRBJ2-7, the V gene TRBV5-4; TRBD1 is a possible D gene (6 bases). This CDR3 region has 12 residues. Germline V gene lookup returns CDR1 SGHNT and CDR2 YYREEE (reference sequence). V lost 4 bases and J lost 5, with 10 bases in between. The full variable domain, with the rest looked up from reference TRBV5-4 and TRBJ2-7, is ETGVTQSPTHLIKTRGQQVTLRCSSQSGHNTVSWYQQALGQGPQFIFQYYREEENGRGNFPPRFSGLQFPNYSSELNVNALELDDSALYLCASSPGQNEQYFGPGTRLTVT.

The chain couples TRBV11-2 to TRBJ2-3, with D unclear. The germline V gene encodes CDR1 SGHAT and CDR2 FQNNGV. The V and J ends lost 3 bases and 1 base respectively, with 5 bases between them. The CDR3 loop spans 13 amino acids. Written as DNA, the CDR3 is TGTGCCAGCAGCTTGCAGGGCACAGATACGCAGTATTTT. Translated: CASSLQGTDTQYF.

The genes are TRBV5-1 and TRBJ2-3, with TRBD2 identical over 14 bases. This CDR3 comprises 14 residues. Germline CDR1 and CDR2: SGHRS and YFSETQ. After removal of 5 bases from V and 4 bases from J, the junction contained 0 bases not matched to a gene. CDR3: CASRTSGGADTQYF. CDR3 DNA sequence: TGCGCCAGCAGGACTAGCGGGGGGGCAGATACGCAGTATTTT.

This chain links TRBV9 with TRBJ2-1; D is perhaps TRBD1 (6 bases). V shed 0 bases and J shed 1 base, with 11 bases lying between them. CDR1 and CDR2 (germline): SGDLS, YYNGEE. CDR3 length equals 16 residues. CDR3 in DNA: TGTGCCAGCAGCGTAGGTGGCAGGGGTTCCTACAATGAGCAGTTCTTC. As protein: CASSVGGRGSYNEQFF.

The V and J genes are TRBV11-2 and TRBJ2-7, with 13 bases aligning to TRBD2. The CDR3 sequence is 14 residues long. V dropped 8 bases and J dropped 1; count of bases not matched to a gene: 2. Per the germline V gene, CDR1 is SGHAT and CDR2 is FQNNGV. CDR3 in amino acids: CASLGLAGSYEQYF. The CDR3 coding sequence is TGTGCCAGCCTGGGACTAGCGGGGTCCTACGAGCAGTACTTC.

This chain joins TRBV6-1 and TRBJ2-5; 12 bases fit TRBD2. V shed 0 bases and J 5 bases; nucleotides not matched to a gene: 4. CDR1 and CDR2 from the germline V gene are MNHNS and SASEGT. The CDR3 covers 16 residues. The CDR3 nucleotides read TGTGCCAGCAGTGAAGCGACTAGCGGGGGTTGGGAGACCCAGTACTTC. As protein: CASSEATSGGWETQYF.

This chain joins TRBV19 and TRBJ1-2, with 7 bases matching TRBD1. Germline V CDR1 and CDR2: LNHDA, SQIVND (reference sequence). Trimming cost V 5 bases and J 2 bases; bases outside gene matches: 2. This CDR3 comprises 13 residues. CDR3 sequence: CASSSDRNYGYTF. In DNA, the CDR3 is TGTGCCAGTAGTTCGGACAGGAACTATGGCTACACCTTC.